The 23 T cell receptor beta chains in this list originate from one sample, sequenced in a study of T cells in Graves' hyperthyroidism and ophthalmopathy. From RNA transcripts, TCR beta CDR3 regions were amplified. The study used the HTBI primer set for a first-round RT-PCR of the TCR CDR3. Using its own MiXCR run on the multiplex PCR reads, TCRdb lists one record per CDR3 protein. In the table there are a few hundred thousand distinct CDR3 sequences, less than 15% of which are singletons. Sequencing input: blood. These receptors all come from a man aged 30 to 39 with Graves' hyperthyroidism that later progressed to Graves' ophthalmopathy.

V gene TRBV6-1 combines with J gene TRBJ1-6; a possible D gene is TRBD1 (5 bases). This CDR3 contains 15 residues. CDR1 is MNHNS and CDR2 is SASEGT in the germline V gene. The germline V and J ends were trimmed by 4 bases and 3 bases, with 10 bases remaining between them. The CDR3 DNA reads TGTGCCAGCAGTGGGGGCGGGATCTATAATTCACCCCTCCACTTT. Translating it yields CASSGGGIYNSPLHF.

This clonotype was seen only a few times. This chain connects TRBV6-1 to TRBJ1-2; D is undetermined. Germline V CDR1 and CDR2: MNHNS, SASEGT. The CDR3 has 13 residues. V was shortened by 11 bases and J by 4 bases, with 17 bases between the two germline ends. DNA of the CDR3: TGTGCCTCAGCAAACCGGGCCCTCTATGGCTACACCTTC. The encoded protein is CASANRALYGYTF.

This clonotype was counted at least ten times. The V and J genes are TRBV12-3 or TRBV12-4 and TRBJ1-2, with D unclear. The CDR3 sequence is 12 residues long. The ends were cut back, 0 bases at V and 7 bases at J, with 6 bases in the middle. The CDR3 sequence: CASSLAQLGYTF. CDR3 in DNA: TGTGCCAGCAGTTTAGCCCAGCTTGGCTACACCTTC.

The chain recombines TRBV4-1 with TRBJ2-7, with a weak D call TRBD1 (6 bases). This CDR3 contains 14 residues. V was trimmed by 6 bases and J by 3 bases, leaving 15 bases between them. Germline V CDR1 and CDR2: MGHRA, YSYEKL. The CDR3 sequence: CASSRRTEDYEQYF. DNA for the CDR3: TGCGCCAGCAGTCGAAGGACAGAAGACTACGAGCAGTACTTC.

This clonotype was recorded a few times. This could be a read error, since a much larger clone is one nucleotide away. The CDR3 region has the DNA TGTGCCAGCGGCACCCTCCAGGGTACCTATGGCTACACCTTC. Translation: CASGTLQGTYGYTF. J is TRBJ1-2 and V is TRBV6-1; D might be TRBD1 (5 bases). The V gene's germline CDR1 is MNHNS and CDR2 SASEGT. The CDR3 consists of 14 residues. Between the trimmed V and J ends, which lost 8 bases and 4 bases, there was a span of 17 bases.

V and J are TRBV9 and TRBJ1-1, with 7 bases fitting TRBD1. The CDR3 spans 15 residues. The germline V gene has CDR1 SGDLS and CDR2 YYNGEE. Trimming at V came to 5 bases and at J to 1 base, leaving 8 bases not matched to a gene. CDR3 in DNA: TGTGCCAGCAGTGCCACAGGGGACACGAACACTGAAGCTTTCTTT. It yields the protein CASSATGDTNTEAFF. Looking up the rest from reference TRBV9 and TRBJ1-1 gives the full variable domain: DSGVTQTPKHLITATGQRVTLRCSPRSGDLSVYWYQQSLDQGLQFLIQYYNGEERAKGNILERFSAQQFPDLHSELNLSSLELGDSALYFCASSATGDTNTEAFFGQGTRLTVV.

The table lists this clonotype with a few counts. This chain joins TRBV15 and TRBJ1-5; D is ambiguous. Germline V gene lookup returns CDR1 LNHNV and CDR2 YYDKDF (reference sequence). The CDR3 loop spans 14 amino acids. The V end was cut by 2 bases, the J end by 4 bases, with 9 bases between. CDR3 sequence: CATSRPPGNQPQHF. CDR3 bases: TGTGCCACCAGCAGACCCCCGGGGAATCAGCCCCAGCATTTT.

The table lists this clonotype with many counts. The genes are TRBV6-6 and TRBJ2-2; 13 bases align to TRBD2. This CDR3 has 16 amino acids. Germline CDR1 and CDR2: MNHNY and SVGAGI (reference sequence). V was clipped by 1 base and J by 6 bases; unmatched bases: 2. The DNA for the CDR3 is TGTGCCAGCAGTTACTGGACTAGCGGGGGCCCCGGGGAGCTGTTTTTT. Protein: CASSYWTSGGPGELFF.

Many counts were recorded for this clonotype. The CDR3 DNA sequence: TGTGCCAGCAGGGTGGACAGGGTGACAAATGAGCAGTTCTTC. This gives the protein CASRVDRVTNEQFF. The chain is built from TRBV27 and TRBJ2-1, with 8 bases that match TRBD1. The CDR3 has 14 amino acids. The trim removed 6 bases at V and 7 bases at J, leaving 8 bases unmatched. CDR1 is MNHEY and CDR2 is SMNVEV in the germline V gene (reference sequence).

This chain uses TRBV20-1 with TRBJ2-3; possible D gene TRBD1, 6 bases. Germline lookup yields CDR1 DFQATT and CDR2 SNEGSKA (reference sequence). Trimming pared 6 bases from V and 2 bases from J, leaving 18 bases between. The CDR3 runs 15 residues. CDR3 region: CSAPRPRGNTDTQYF. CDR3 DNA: TGCAGTGCGCCACGCCCCAGGGGCAACACAGATACGCAGTATTTT.

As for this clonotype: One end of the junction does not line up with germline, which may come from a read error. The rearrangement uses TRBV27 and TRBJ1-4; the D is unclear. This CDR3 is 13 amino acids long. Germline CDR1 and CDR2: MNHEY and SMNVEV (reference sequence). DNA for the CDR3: TGTACCAGCAGAAAAGCAGGCGGGGAAAAACTGTTTTTT. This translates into CTSRKAGGEKLFF.

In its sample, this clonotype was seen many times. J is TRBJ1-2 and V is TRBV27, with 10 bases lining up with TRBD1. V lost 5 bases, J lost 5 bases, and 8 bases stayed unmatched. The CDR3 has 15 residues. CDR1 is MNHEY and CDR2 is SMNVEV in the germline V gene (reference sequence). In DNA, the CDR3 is TGTGCCAGCAGTCCAGACAGGGGGCGCGGGTATGGCTACACCTTC. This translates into CASSPDRGRGYGYTF.

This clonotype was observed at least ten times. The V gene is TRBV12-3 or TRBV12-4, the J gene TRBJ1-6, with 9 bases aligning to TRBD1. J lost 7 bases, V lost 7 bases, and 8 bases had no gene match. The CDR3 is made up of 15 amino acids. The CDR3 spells CASNVEGQGNSPLHF. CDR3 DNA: TGTGCCAGCAACGTCGAGGGACAGGGAAATTCACCCCTCCACTTT.

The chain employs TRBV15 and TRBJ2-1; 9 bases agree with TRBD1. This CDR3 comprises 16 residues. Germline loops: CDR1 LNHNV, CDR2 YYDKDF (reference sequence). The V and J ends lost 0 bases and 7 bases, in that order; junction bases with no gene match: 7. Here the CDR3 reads CATSRDKGTGKNEQFF. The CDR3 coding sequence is TGTGCCACCAGCAGAGATAAGGGGACAGGGAAGAATGAGCAGTTCTTC.

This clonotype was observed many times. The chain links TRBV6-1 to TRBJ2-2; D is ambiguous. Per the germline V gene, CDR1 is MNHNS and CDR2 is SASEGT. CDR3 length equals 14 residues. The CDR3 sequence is CGSGGIANTGELFF. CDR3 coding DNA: TGTGGAAGTGGTGGCATAGCGAACACCGGGGAGCTGTTTTTT.

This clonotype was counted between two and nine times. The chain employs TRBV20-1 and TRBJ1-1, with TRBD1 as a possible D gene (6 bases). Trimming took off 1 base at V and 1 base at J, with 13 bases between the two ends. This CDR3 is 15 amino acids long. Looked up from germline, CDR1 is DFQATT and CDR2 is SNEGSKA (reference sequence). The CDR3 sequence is CSARGGHPRNTEAFF. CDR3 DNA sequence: TGCAGTGCTAGAGGGGGGCATCCCCGGAACACTGAAGCTTTCTTT.

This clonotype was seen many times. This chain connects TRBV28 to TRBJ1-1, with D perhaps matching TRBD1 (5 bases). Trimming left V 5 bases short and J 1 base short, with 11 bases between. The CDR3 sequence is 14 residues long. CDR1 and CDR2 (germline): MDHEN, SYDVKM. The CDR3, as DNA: TGTGCCAGCAGTAACTCTGGGGGGAACACTGAAGCTTTCTTT. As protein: CASSNSGGNTEAFF.

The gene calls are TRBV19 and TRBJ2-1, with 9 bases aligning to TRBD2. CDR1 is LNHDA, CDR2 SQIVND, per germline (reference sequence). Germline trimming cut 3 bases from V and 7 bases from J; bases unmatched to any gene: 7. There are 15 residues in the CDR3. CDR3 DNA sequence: TGTGCCAGTAGTATGGGGCGGGGGGGTGCTAATGAGCAGTTCTTC. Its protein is CASSMGRGGANEQFF.

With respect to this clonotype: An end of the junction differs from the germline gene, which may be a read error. This CDR3 reads CASKDSAF. In DNA, the CDR3 is TGTGCCAGCAAAGATTCAGCCTTC. V gene TRBV9 combines with J gene TRBJ1-2; D is unresolved. The CDR3 extends over 8 amino acids. Germline values: CDR1 SGDLS, CDR2 YYNGEE. Full variable domain (rest looked up from reference TRBV9 and TRBJ1-2): DSGVTQTPKHLITATGQRVTLRCSPRSGDLSVYWYQQSLDQGLQFLIQYYNGEERAKGNILERFSAQQFPDLHSELNLSSLELGDSALYFCASKDSAFGSGTRLTVV.

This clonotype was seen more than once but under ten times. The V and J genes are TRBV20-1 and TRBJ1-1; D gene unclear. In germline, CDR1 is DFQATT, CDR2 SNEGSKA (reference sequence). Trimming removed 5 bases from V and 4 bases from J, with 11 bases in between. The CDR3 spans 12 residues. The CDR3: CSAGAGSTEAFF. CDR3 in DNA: TGCAGTGCTGGAGCCGGGAGCACTGAAGCTTTCTTT.

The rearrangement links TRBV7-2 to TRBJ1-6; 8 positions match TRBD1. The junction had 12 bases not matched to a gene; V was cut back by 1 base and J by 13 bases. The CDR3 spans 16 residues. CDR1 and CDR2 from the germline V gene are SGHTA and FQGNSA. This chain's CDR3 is CASSLVPGQGRVPLHF. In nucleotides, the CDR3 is TGTGCCAGCAGCTTAGTACCAGGACAGGGAAGGGTCCCCCTCCACTTT.

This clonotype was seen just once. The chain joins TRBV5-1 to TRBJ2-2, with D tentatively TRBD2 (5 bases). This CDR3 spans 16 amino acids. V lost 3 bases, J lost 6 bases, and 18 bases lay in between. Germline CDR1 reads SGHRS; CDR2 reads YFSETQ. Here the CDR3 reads CASSSAGSLRPGELFF. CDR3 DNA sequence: TGCGCCAGCAGCTCTGCGGGCTCATTACGACCCGGGGAGCTGTTTTTT.

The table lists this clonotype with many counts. The DNA of the CDR3 is TGCAGCGTTCGACAGGACAGCCGCACAGATACGCAGTATTTT. Protein product: CSVRQDSRTDTQYF. The V call is TRBV29-1, the J call TRBJ2-3; D might be TRBD1 (6 bases). The V gene lost 5 bases and the J gene lost 1 base, with 13 bases spanning the gap. CDR1 is SQVTM and CDR2 is ANQGSEA in the germline V gene. The CDR3 is 14 residues long.